Reported below is one T cell receptor beta chain. The CDR3 consists of 12 residues. Germline CDR1 reads MDHEN; CDR2 reads SYDVKM. V shed 8 bases and J shed 5 bases, with 12 bases lying between them. This specimen belongs to a study of T cell repertoires in cytomegalovirus infection. TCRdb redid the calling of the reads with MiXCR, one entry per CDR3 protein. The sample has 250,000 to 300,000 distinct CDR3 sequences; around 8.7% are singletons. The sample was PBMCs. The rearrangement links TRBV28 to TRBJ1-2, with D perhaps matching TRBD1 (6 bases). The sequence came from a human donor in good health (CMV status not recorded). Some clones in this sample may be carry-over from other donors' samples. CDR3 in amino acids: CASFGTYYGYTF. CDR3 nucleotide sequence: TGTGCCAGCTTCGGGACATATTATGGCTACACCTTC.